The entry below describes one T cell receptor (beta chain). In the source study's methods: Estimates of nucleated cell counts were drawn from the amplification of reference gene primers. Using immunoSEQ multiplex PCR, the repertoire was profiled, and TCRdb retains in-frame clones only, with some absent. That table furnishes V, J and clone size, whereas the DNA furnished D and trimming. The table lists about 190,000 clones, less than 90% of them singletons, with approximately 6.2% in the top ten. The data originate from a study of blood T cell repertoires in COVID-19. Study overall: The samples span acute and convalescent COVID-19 from the United States, Italy and Spain. PBMCs, B-cell-depleted T cells, or T cells provided the cDNA or gDNA that made up the material.

The receptor's source is a woman aged 40 to 50 with acute or convalescent COVID-19. Input material: peripheral blood.

The CDR3 here is CASSLTGLAGGYTF. The DNA for the CDR3 is TGCGCCAGCAGCCTTACAGGGTTGGCAGGTGGCTACACCTTC. The rearrangement uses TRBV4-1 and TRBJ1-2, with D possibly TRBD1 on 6 matching bases. This CDR3 is 14 amino acids long. V lost 4 bases and J 7 bases, leaving 16 bases between the germline ends. Per germline, CDR1 MGHRA and CDR2 YSYEKL.